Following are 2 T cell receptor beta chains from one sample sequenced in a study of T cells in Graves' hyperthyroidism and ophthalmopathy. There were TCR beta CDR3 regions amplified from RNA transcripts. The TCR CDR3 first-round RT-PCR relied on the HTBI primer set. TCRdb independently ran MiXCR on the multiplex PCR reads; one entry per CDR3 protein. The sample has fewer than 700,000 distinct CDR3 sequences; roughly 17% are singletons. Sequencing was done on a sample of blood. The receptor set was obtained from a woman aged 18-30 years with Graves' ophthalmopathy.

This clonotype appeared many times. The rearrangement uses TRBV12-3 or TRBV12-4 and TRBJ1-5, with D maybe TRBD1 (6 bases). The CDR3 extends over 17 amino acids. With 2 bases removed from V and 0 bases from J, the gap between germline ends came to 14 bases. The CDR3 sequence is CASSLKGGPNSNQPQHF. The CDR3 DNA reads TGTGCCAGCAGTTTAAAGGGGGGTCCGAATAGCAATCAGCCCCAGCATTTT.

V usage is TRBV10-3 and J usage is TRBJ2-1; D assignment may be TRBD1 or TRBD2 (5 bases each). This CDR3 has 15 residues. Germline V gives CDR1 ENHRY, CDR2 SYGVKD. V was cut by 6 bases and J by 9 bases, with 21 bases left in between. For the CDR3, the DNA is TGTGCCATCAGCAAGGGACCGGGTGATGGTAGTGAGCAGTTCTTC. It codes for CAISKGPGDGSEQFF.